This T cell receptor beta chain was captured in a study of CD8 T cells in ankylosing spondylitis. Whole-study findings and limits: Reports of some motif variants in reactive arthritis synovial fluid and blood predate this one.

This clonotype was picked up a small number of times. Its antigen remains unidentified. CDR1 and CDR2 (germline): MNHEY, SMNVEV (reference sequence). The CDR3 spans 14 residues. Trimming cost V 3 bases and J 6 bases, with 13 bases left between them. Libraries for TCR beta were made by quantitative 5'-RACE with molecular barcodes. TCRdb recomputed calls from the 5' RACE reads with MiXCR, one row per CDR3 protein. This sample yields roughly 230,000 distinct CDR3 sequences, of which more than 15% are seen a single time; roughly 34% belongs to the top ten. V gene TRBV27 combines with J gene TRBJ2-3, with a possible D match to TRBD2 (6 bases). The sequenced sample consisted of blood, either unsorted or a sorted T cell fraction (not recorded which). This clonotype was sampled from a male donor with ankylosing spondylitis or in good health (not recorded which). The CDR3 nucleotides read TGTGCCAGCAGTTTGACCGGGAGCCGGGATACGCAGTATTTT. It is translated as CASSLTGSRDTQYF.